This T cell receptor (beta chain) appears in the sequencing data of a study of cytomegalovirus exposure and HLA in healthy donors. Per the germline V gene, CDR1 is MNHEY and CDR2 is SVGAGI. This CDR3 comprises 14 residues. V gave up 6 bases and J gave up 4 bases, with 15 bases separating them. The study ran its PCR with 60 Vbeta and 13 Jbeta primers. TCRdb's copy holds only in-frame clones and misses some; the assay was immunoSEQ multiplex PCR. This sample has approximately 290,000 clones, with 75% to 90% found just once. The source is a girl aged 2 to 10 in good health and CMV-seronegative. Sequenced sample: PBMCs. V and J are TRBV6-5 and TRBJ1-2; D is ambiguous. The CDR3 sequence: CASSKQSRSYGYTF. CDR3 nucleotides: TGTGCCAGCAGCAAACAGAGCAGGTCCTATGGCTACACCTTC.